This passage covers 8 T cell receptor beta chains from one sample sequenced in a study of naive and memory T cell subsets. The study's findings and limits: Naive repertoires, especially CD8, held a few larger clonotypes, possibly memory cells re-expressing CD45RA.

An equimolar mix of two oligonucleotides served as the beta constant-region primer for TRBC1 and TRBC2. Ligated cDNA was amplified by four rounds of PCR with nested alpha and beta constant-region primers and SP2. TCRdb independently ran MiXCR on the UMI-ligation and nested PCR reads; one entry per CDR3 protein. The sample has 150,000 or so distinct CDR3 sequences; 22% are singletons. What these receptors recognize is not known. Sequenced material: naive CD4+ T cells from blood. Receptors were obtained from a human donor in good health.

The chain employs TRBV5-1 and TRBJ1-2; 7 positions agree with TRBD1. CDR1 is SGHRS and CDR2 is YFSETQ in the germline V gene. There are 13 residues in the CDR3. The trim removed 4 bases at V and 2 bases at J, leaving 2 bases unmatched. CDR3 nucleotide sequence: TGCGCCAGCAGCACGACAGGGAACTATGGCTACACCTTC. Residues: CASSTTGNYGYTF. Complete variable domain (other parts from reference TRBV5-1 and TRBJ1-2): KAGVTQTPRYLIKTRGQQVTLSCSPISGHRSVSWYQQTPGQGLQFLFEYFSETQRNKGNFPGRFSGRQFSNSRSEMNVSTLELGDSALYLCASSTTGNYGYTFGSGTRLTVV.

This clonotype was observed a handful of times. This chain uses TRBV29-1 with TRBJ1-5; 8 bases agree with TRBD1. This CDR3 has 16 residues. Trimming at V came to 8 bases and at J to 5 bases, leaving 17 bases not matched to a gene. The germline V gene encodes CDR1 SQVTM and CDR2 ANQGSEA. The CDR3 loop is CSPTKNGQGRDQPQHF. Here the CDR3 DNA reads TGCAGCCCGACTAAGAACGGACAGGGTAGGGATCAGCCCCAGCATTTT.

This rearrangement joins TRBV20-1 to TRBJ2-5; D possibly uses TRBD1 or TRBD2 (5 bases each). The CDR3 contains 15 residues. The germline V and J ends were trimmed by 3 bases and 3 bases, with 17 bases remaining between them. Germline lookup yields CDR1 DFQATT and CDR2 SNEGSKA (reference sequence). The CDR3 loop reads CSARRGGPEEETQYF. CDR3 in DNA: TGCAGTGCTAGGAGGGGCGGGCCCGAGGAAGAGACCCAGTACTTC.

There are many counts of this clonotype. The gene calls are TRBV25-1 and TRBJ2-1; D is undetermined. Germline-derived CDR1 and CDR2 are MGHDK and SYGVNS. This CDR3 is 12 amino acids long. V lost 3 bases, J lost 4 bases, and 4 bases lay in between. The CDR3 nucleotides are TGTGCCAGCAGTGAGCAGTACAATGAGCAGTTCTTC. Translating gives CASSEQYNEQFF.

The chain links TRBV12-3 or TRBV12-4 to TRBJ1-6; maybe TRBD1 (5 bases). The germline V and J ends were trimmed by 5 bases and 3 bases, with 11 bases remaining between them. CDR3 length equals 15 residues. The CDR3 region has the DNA TGTGCCAGCAGTATGACAGTTCTCTATAATTCACCCCTCCACTTT. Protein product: CASSMTVLYNSPLHF.

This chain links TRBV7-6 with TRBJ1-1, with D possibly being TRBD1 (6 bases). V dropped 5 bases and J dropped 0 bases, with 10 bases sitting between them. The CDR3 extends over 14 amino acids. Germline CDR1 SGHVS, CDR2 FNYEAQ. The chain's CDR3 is CASSPRDMNTEAFF. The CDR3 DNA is TGTGCCAGCAGCCCCAGGGACATGAACACTGAAGCTTTCTTT.

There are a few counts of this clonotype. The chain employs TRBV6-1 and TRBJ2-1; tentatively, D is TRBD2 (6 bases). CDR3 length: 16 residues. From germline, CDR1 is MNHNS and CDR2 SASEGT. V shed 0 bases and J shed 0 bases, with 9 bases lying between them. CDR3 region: CASSEAGTRSYNEQFF. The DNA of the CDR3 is TGTGCCAGCAGTGAAGCCGGGACTCGCTCCTACAATGAGCAGTTCTTC.

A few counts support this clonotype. CDR3 amino acids: CASSPATGNNSPLHF. CDR3 DNA: TGTGCCAGCAGCCCTGCGACAGGGAATAATTCACCCCTCCACTTT. The chain joins TRBV5-4 to TRBJ1-6; TRBD1 matches 7 bases. The CDR3 is 15 residues long. CDR1 is SGHNT, CDR2 YYREEE, per germline (reference sequence). Losses at the gene ends were 4 bases for V and 5 bases for J; bases not matched to a gene: 6. Using reference TRBV5-4 and TRBJ1-6 for the parts outside the CDR3, the full variable domain is ETGVTQSPTHLIKTRGQQVTLRCSSQSGHNTVSWYQQALGQGPQFIFQYYREEENGRGNFPPRFSGLQFPNYSSELNVNALELDDSALYLCASSPATGNNSPLHFGNGTRLTVT.